The entry that follows covers one T cell receptor (beta chain) sequence. Its antigen is not identified. Clones were read by immunoSEQ multiplex PCR, and TCRdb kept only the in-frame ones, dropping some. The repertoire holds 150,000 to 200,000 clones, with approximately 81% as singletons. These data come from a study of cytomegalovirus exposure and HLA in healthy donors. Study-level background: It was reported in a later analysis that the same platform had been used for the 120 validation repertoires as for the 550 to 750 first-cohort repertoires.

Whole-study results and caveats: A classifier reportedly called cytomegalovirus status with high sensitivity and specificity. Testing in vitro showed a few CMV-associated chains specific for CMV antigens. According to a later analysis, TCR clusters from the first cohort tended to co-occur in the roughly 120 validation repertoires.

Sequenced material: PBMCs. This clonotype was obtained from a man between 25 and 39 years old in good health and CMV-seropositive.

The CDR3 loop reads CAWGRGYRELFF. The DNA for the CDR3 is TGTGCCTGGGGACGGGGGTACAGGGAGCTGTTTTTT. This chain connects TRBV7-2 to TRBJ2-2; TRBD2 is a possible D gene (6 bases). CDR1 SGHTA and CDR2 FQGNSA come from the germline V gene. V shed 11 bases and J shed 9 bases, with 16 bases lying between them. The CDR3 has 12 residues. Using reference TRBV7-2 and TRBJ2-2 for the parts outside the CDR3, the full variable domain is GAGVSQSPSNKVTEKGKDVELRCDPISGHTALYWYRQSLGQGLEFLIYFQGNSAPDKSGLPSDRFSAERTGGSVSTLTIQRTQQEDSAVYLCAWGRGYRELFFGEGSRLTVL.